Shown below are 12 T cell receptor beta chains from a single sample sequenced in a study of T-cell reconstitution after alpha-beta-depleted transplantation in children. The TCRbeta library incorporated unique molecular identifiers. MiXCR, applied by TCRdb to the PCR reads, yields one record per CDR3 protein. Of some 150,000 distinct CDR3 sequences listed, 8% to 10% are singletons. Sequences were derived from PBMCs, mostly from graft donor cells, sampled 180 days after TCRalphabeta/CD19-depleted stem cell transplant. The receptor source for this set is a female patient aged 2-10 years who had a stem cell transplant for congenital amegakaryocytic thrombocytopenia, so the T cells may come from the graft donor.

In the case of this clonotype: Because the CDR3 is missing its conserved closing phenylalanine or tryptophan, this is likely a read error. V and J are TRBV12-3 or TRBV12-4 and TRBJ1-6; possibly TRBD1 for D (5 bases). Trimming stripped 3 bases from V and 10 bases from J, with 7 bases between. The CDR3 runs to 12 residues. DNA of the CDR3: TGTGCCAGCAGTTTGGGGGGATCACCCCTCCACCTT. Translation gives CASSLGGSPLHL.

This clonotype was recorded a few times. This chain links TRBV18 with TRBJ2-5; D perhaps matches TRBD1 (6 bases). From germline, CDR1 is KGHSH and CDR2 LQKENI. The germline V and J ends were trimmed by 3 bases and 1 base, with 9 bases remaining between them. The CDR3 contains 14 residues. Here the CDR3 DNA reads TGTGCCAGCTCACCGGGGGCCCCCCAAGAGACCCAGTACTTC. This codes for CASSPGAPQETQYF.

This clonotype was counted ten times or more. This sequence joins TRBV5-1 and TRBJ2-7; a possible D gene is TRBD1 (6 bases). The germline gives CDR1 SGHRS, CDR2 YFSETQ. The V end was cut by 4 bases, the J end by 0 bases, with 14 bases between. This CDR3 has 15 residues. The CDR3 DNA is TGCGCCAGCAGCAAGGACAGCCCTAGCTCCTACGAGCAGTACTTC. Its protein is CASSKDSPSSYEQYF. Looking up the rest from reference TRBV5-1 and TRBJ2-7 gives the full variable domain: KAGVTQTPRYLIKTRGQQVTLSCSPISGHRSVSWYQQTPGQGLQFLFEYFSETQRNKGNFPGRFSGRQFSNSRSEMNVSTLELGDSALYLCASSKDSPSSYEQYFGPGTRLTVT.

The chain has TRBV6-5 and TRBJ2-1; unclear D gene. V was trimmed by 4 bases and J by 5 bases, leaving 15 bases between them. This CDR3 has 15 amino acids. Germline loops: CDR1 MNHEY, CDR2 SVGAGI. This chain's CDR3 is CASSFRNRANNEQFF. CDR3 coding DNA: TGTGCCAGCAGTTTCAGAAACCGGGCGAACAATGAGCAGTTCTTC.

The rearrangement links TRBV20-1 to TRBJ2-6; D gene unclear. The germline V and J ends were trimmed by 3 bases and 4 bases, with 4 bases remaining between them. The CDR3 covers 12 residues. CDR1 is DFQATT and CDR2 is SNEGSKA in the germline V gene (reference sequence). Written as DNA, the CDR3 is TGCAGTGCTAGTGGGGGGGCCAACGTCCTGACTTTC. Its translation is CSASGGANVLTF.

This clonotype was detected many times. This chain connects TRBV5-1 to TRBJ2-7; D is undetermined. V lost 4 bases, J lost 0 bases, and 11 bases lay in between. The CDR3 sequence is 14 residues long. Per the germline V gene, CDR1 is SGHRS and CDR2 is YFSETQ. CDR3 bases: TGCGCCAGCAGCCGAGGACCAAACTCCTACGAGCAGTACTTC. It specifies CASSRGPNSYEQYF. Based on the CDR3 plus reference TRBV5-1 and TRBJ2-7, the full variable domain is KAGVTQTPRYLIKTRGQQVTLSCSPISGHRSVSWYQQTPGQGLQFLFEYFSETQRNKGNFPGRFSGRQFSNSRSEMNVSTLELGDSALYLCASSRGPNSYEQYFGPGTRLTVT.

As regards this clonotype: Germline is not matched at one junction end, which may reflect a read error. The V gene is TRBV10-2, the J gene TRBJ2-5; D possibly corresponds to TRBD1 (5 bases). The V gene's germline CDR1 is WSHSY and CDR2 SAAADI. The CDR3 has 18 amino acids. This chain's CDR3 is CSSSESILWKGMGETQYF. CDR3 nucleotides: TGCTCCAGCAGTGAGTCTATCCTTTGGAAGGGGATGGGAGAGACCCAGTACTTC.

This clonotype appeared many times. This chain links TRBV12-3 or TRBV12-4 with TRBJ1-6; perhaps TRBD1 as D (5 bases). This CDR3 spans 13 amino acids. The germline V and J ends were trimmed by 3 bases and 11 bases, with 11 bases remaining between them. The CDR3 region is CASSLQGSTPLHF. In DNA form, the CDR3 reads TGTGCCAGCAGTTTGCAGGGATCAACACCCCTCCACTTT.

There are many counts of this clonotype. V usage is TRBV2 and J usage is TRBJ2-2; 10 nucleotides agree with TRBD1. This CDR3 is 17 amino acids long. CDR1 SNHLY and CDR2 FYNNEI come from the germline V gene. V lost 6 bases to trimming and J lost 3 bases; unmatched junction nucleotides: 10. The CDR3 spells CASRPTGGQDYTGELFF. In DNA form, the CDR3 reads TGTGCCAGCAGACCGACAGGGGGCCAGGATTACACCGGGGAGCTGTTTTTT.

The sample holds a few counts of this clonotype. V and J are TRBV20-1 and TRBJ1-5; no firm D call. With 6 bases removed from V and 3 bases from J, the gap between germline ends came to 9 bases. Germline CDR1 reads DFQATT; CDR2 reads SNEGSKA (reference sequence). The CDR3 length is 12 residues. In nucleotides, the CDR3 is TGCAGTGCCCTCAATCTCAATCAGCCCCAGCATTTT. Amino acids: CSALNLNQPQHF.

The count of this clonotype is one. This sequence joins TRBV30 and TRBJ2-3; D remains unclear. CDR3 length: 15 amino acids. Germline lookup yields CDR1 GTSNPN and CDR2 SVGIG (reference sequence). V was cut by 0 bases and J by 1 base, with 11 bases left in between. The CDR3 region has the DNA TGTGCCTGGAGTGTACGCGGTTCTGGCACAGATACGCAGTATTTT. Its protein product is CAWSVRGSGTDTQYF.

This clonotype was seen many times. The genes are TRBV20-1 and TRBJ1-4; the D gene is possibly TRBD1 (5 bases). CDR1 and CDR2 from the germline V gene are DFQATT and SNEGSKA (reference sequence). V was trimmed by 6 bases and J by 10 bases, leaving 18 bases between them. The CDR3 is 13 amino acids. The DNA of the CDR3 is TGCAGTGCCGCCACCACGGGGGAGCGAAAACTGTTTTTT. Translation: CSAATTGERKLFF.